The next 14 T cell receptor beta chains were all read from a single sample in a study of blood T cell repertoires in COVID-19. Using immunoSEQ multiplex PCR, the repertoire was profiled, and TCRdb retains in-frame clones only, with some absent. The table includes some 160,000 clones, almost 80% detected once. Sequencing was done on a sample of peripheral blood. The receptors stem from a man aged 50 to 60 with active or convalescent COVID-19.

The rearrangement joins TRBV28 to TRBJ2-5; 8 bases match TRBD1. V gave up 5 bases and J gave up 5 bases; unmatched junction bases: 10. CDR1 MDHEN and CDR2 SYDVKM come from the germline V gene. The CDR3 has 15 amino acids. The CDR3 nucleotides read TGTGCCAGCAGTCCCGGGACAGGATTTTTGGAGACCCAGTACTTC. It codes for CASSPGTGFLETQYF.

The gene calls are TRBV6-6 and TRBJ1-4; 7 nucleotides match TRBD1. The CDR3 is 13 amino acids. J was trimmed by 8 bases and V by 7 bases; bases with no gene match: 7. The V gene's germline CDR1 is MNHNY and CDR2 SVGAGI (reference sequence). CDR3 sequence (DNA): TGTGCCAGCAACGACAGGGTTCGAGAAAAACTGTTTTTT. Protein product: CASNDRVREKLFF.

The chain carries TRBV7-9 and TRBJ2-1, with TRBD2 identical over 10 bases. CDR3 length: 15 residues. V lost 1 base to trimming and J lost 9 bases; unmatched junction nucleotides: 6. CDR1 and CDR2 (germline): SEHNR, FQNEAQ (reference sequence). The CDR3 spells CASSLVSGRAIEQFF. In DNA, the CDR3 is TGTGCCAGCAGCTTAGTAAGCGGGAGGGCCATTGAGCAGTTCTTC.

This chain links TRBV7-2 with TRBJ1-1, with D possibly TRBD1 on 5 matching bases. CDR3 length equals 14 residues. Germline V gives CDR1 SGHTA, CDR2 FQGNSA. V lost 0 bases and J lost 1, with 6 bases in between. This chain's CDR3 is CASSLAQGNTEAFF. The CDR3 nucleotides read TGTGCCAGCAGCTTAGCCCAGGGGAACACTGAAGCTTTCTTT.

J is TRBJ2-1 and V is TRBV27, with 8 bases identical to TRBD2. The V and J ends lost 3 bases and 10 bases, in that order; junction bases with no gene match: 5. CDR3 length: 13 residues. The germline CDR1 and CDR2 sequences are MNHEY and SMNVEV (reference sequence). The CDR3 sequence is CASSFTLAGEQFF. The CDR3 region has the DNA TGTGCCAGCAGTTTCACCTTAGCGGGAGAGCAGTTCTTC.

The J gene is TRBJ2-3, the V gene TRBV3-1 (or the pseudogene TRBV3-2); 10 nucleotides line up with TRBD2. After removal of 3 bases from V and 1 base from J, the junction contained 7 bases not matched to a gene. CDR1 is LGHDT and CDR2 is YNNKEL in the germline V gene (reference sequence). The CDR3 is 17 residues long. CDR3 nucleotide sequence: TGTGCCAGCAGCCATTCAACTAGCGGGATTGGCACAGATACGCAGTATTTT. It encodes CASSHSTSGIGTDTQYF.

The rearrangement uses TRBV27 and TRBJ2-1, with 9 nucleotides matching TRBD2. The CDR3 has 16 residues. J was trimmed by 6 bases and V by 6 bases; bases with no gene match: 12. The V gene's germline CDR1 is MNHEY and CDR2 SMNVEV (reference sequence). CDR3 sequence: CASRPGLATLSNEQFF. CDR3 DNA: TGTGCCAGCAGGCCCGGACTAGCGACTCTTAGCAATGAGCAGTTCTTC.

The chain joins TRBV11-2 to TRBJ1-1; 7 positions match TRBD1. CDR1 SGHAT and CDR2 FQNNGV come from the germline V gene. V lost 1 base to trimming and J lost 0 bases; unmatched junction nucleotides: 5. The CDR3 totals 16 residues. The CDR3 coding sequence is TGTGCCAGCAGCTTAGGACAGGGCAGCTTGAACACTGAAGCTTTCTTT. Translating gives CASSLGQGSLNTEAFF.

CDR3 in DNA: TGTGCCAGCTCACCATCGGGGACAGACGTGACCAAAAACATTCAGTACTTC. Its translation: CASSPSGTDVTKNIQYF. The gene calls are TRBV18 and TRBJ2-4; 7 bases agree with TRBD1. The CDR3 is made up of 17 amino acids. The germline CDR1 and CDR2 sequences are KGHSH and LQKENI. V was pared by 2 bases and J by 2 bases, with 9 bases of the junction left unmatched.

V usage is TRBV3-1 (or the pseudogene TRBV3-2) and J usage is TRBJ1-2; 7 nucleotides align to TRBD1. Losses at the gene ends were 3 bases for V and 0 bases for J; bases not matched to a gene: 4. The CDR3 runs to 15 residues. Germline values: CDR1 LGHDT, CDR2 YNNKEL (reference sequence). CDR3 DNA: TGTGCCAGCAGCCAGAGGGGACAGACTAACTATGGCTACACCTTC. This translates into CASSQRGQTNYGYTF.

V and J are TRBV10-3 and TRBJ2-1; D gene uncertain. Germline V gene data show CDR1 as ENHRY and CDR2 as SYGVKD. The ends were cut back, 2 bases at V and 15 bases at J, with 11 bases in the middle. The CDR3 loop spans 11 amino acids. For the CDR3, the DNA is TGTGCCATCAGTGAGAGTGGGCCCCCGTTCTTC. Its protein is CAISESGPPFF.

V gene TRBV27 combines with J gene TRBJ2-1, with 8 bases that match TRBD1. The germline V gene encodes CDR1 MNHEY and CDR2 SMNVEV (reference sequence). J was trimmed by 8 bases and V by 5 bases; bases with no gene match: 8. This CDR3 is 14 amino acids long. CDR3 in amino acids: CASSPPSGGDEQFF. CDR3 nucleotides: TGTGCCAGCAGTCCACCCTCAGGGGGCGATGAGCAGTTCTTC.

The chain carries TRBV5-5 and TRBJ1-1; 11 nucleotides line up with TRBD1. The V segment lost 2 bases and the J segment 5 bases; nucleotides outside the gene matches: 5. Germline CDR1 SGHKS, CDR2 YYEKEE (reference sequence). This CDR3 comprises 15 residues. The CDR3 is CASSLWGQGGTEAFF. For the CDR3, the DNA is TGTGCCAGCAGCTTATGGGGACAGGGGGGGACTGAAGCTTTCTTT.

The rearrangement uses TRBV28 and TRBJ2-1, with 15 bases lining up with TRBD2. Germline V gene sequence: CDR1 MDHEN, CDR2 SYDVKM. The CDR3 is 19 residues long. V was pared by 4 bases and J by 4 bases, with 11 bases of the junction left unmatched. CDR3: CASSSWTSGREGRYNEQFF. The CDR3, as DNA: TGTGCCAGCAGTTCTTGGACTAGCGGGAGGGAGGGAAGGTACAATGAGCAGTTCTTC.